The 26 T cell receptor beta chains below come from one sample, sequenced in a study of blood T cell repertoires in COVID-19. TCRdb's table, derived via immunoSEQ multiplex PCR, lists solely in-frame clones and lacks some. The sample carries some 100,000 clones, 80% recorded once. Sequenced input: peripheral blood. The receptors were gathered from a woman in her seventies with acute or convalescent COVID-19.

This sequence joins TRBV7-8 and TRBJ1-1; TRBD1 matches 9 bases. The CDR3 extends over 14 amino acids. V was pared by 4 bases and J by 11 bases, with 11 bases of the junction left unmatched. CDR1 and CDR2 from the germline V gene are SGHVS and FQNEAQ. The CDR3 nucleotides read TGTGCCAGCAGCTCCACAGGGGGCGTGGAGGAGGCTTTCTTT. Amino acid sequence: CASSSTGGVEEAFF.

The genes are TRBV29-1 and TRBJ1-5; 7 bases are shared with TRBD1. Germline values: CDR1 SQVTM, CDR2 ANQGSEA. V lost 4 bases, J lost 4 bases, and 4 bases stayed unmatched. This CDR3 region has 13 residues. CDR3 in amino acids: CSVVTGENQPQHF. The CDR3 DNA reads TGCAGCGTTGTAACAGGGGAAAATCAGCCCCAGCATTTT.

The V call is TRBV5-1, the J call TRBJ2-1; 14 bases line up with TRBD2. The germline CDR1 and CDR2 sequences are SGHRS and YFSETQ. This CDR3 contains 15 residues. V lost 7 bases to trimming and J lost 6 bases; unmatched junction nucleotides: 6. The chain's CDR3 is CASLRTSGGFNEQFF. Written as DNA, the CDR3 is TGCGCCAGCCTCCGGACTAGCGGGGGGTTCAATGAGCAGTTCTTC.

This clone was counted a few times. The V gene is TRBV5-4, the J gene TRBJ2-2; TRBD2 matches 7 bases. V gave up 4 bases and J gave up 5 bases; unmatched junction bases: 14. This CDR3 has 17 residues. Germline V CDR1 and CDR2: SGHNT, YYREEE (reference sequence). The DNA of the CDR3 is TGTGCCAGCAGCCCCGGCAGGAGCGGGGAGGTGACCGGGGAGCTGTTTTTT. Its translation: CASSPGRSGEVTGELFF.

The rearrangement joins TRBV5-4 to TRBJ1-2; tentatively, D is TRBD1 (6 bases). CDR1 is SGHNT and CDR2 is YYREEE in the germline V gene (reference sequence). The CDR3 spans 15 residues. Trimming took 4 bases from V and 4 from J, leaving 17 bases between them. CDR3 loop: CASSNRGSSAYGYTF. The DNA of the CDR3 is TGTGCCAGCAGCAATAGGGGGTCTTCAGCCTATGGCTACACCTTC.

This rearrangement joins TRBV28 to TRBJ2-3; TRBD1 aligns across 7 bases. V gave up 6 bases and J gave up 1 base; unmatched junction bases: 10. The CDR3 loop spans 16 amino acids. Germline-derived CDR1 and CDR2 are MDHEN and SYDVKM. The CDR3, as DNA: TGTGCCAGCAGCAGCGACAGGGTCGGAGGCACAGATACGCAGTATTTT. This sequence encodes CASSSDRVGGTDTQYF. Variable domain in full (rest from reference TRBV28 and TRBJ2-3): DVKVTQSSRYLVKRTGEKVFLECVQDMDHENMFWYRQDPGLGLRLIYFSYDVKMKEKGDIPEGYSVSREKKERFSLILESASTNQTSMYLCASSSDRVGGTDTQYFGPGTRLTVL.

The rearrangement uses TRBV19 and TRBJ2-2, with 8 bases lining up with TRBD1. J was trimmed by 6 bases and V by 4 bases; bases with no gene match: 7. The germline V gene has CDR1 LNHDA and CDR2 SQIVND (reference sequence). The CDR3 loop spans 15 amino acids. The CDR3 sequence: CASSSGRGRAGELFF. In DNA, the CDR3 is TGTGCCAGTAGTAGCGGCAGGGGGCGGGCCGGGGAGCTGTTTTTT.

V is TRBV6-5 and J is TRBJ1-1; no clear D gene. There are 15 residues in the CDR3. Trimming pared 4 bases from V and 3 bases from J, leaving 15 bases between. Germline assignment: CDR1 MNHEY and CDR2 SVGAGI. The CDR3 sequence is CASSSPRGEDTEAFF. The CDR3 nucleotides read TGTGCCAGCAGTTCCCCCAGAGGTGAGGACACTGAAGCTTTCTTT.

This rearrangement joins TRBV29-1 to TRBJ1-1; D is unresolved. The V gene's germline CDR1 is SQVTM and CDR2 ANQGSEA. Trimming pared 2 bases from V and 4 bases from J, leaving 14 bases between. This CDR3 contains 14 residues. CDR3 DNA sequence: TGCAGCGTTGAAAAGTTTACAGTACCCACTGAAGCTTTCTTT. It is translated as CSVEKFTVPTEAFF.

J is TRBJ1-4 and V is TRBV7-8; 9 bases agree with TRBD1. CDR1 is SGHVS and CDR2 is FQNEAQ in the germline V gene. This CDR3 has 14 residues. V gave up 6 bases and J gave up 5 bases; unmatched junction bases: 4. CDR3 sequence: CASSFDRGNEKLFF. The DNA for the CDR3 is TGTGCCAGCAGTTTTGACAGGGGGAATGAAAAACTGTTTTTT.

The rearrangement uses TRBV5-1 and TRBJ1-4, with a possible D match to TRBD1 (6 bases). Trimming stripped 3 bases from V and 3 bases from J, with 15 bases between. Germline V gene lookup returns CDR1 SGHRS and CDR2 YFSETQ. The CDR3 runs 16 residues. Written as DNA, the CDR3 is TGCGCCAGCAGCTCAGGACAGTACTCTCCTAATGAAAAACTGTTTTTT. Residues: CASSSGQYSPNEKLFF.

V is TRBV27 and J is TRBJ1-5, with 9 bases matching TRBD1. The V segment lost 5 bases and the J segment 4 bases; nucleotides outside the gene matches: 6. The germline CDR1 and CDR2 sequences are MNHEY and SMNVEV (reference sequence). The CDR3 length is 15 residues. The CDR3 protein is CASSPSGTGNQPQHF. The CDR3 nucleotides read TGTGCCAGCAGTCCCTCCGGGACAGGGAATCAGCCCCAGCATTTT.

The genes are TRBV19 and TRBJ1-2, with D possibly TRBD1 on 5 matching bases. This CDR3 is 15 amino acids long. The V gene lost 4 bases and the J gene lost 2 bases, with 14 bases spanning the gap. CDR1 and CDR2 from the germline V gene are LNHDA and SQIVND (reference sequence). The CDR3 sequence: CASSTQELSNYGYTF. The CDR3 DNA follows: TGTGCCAGTAGTACACAGGAATTATCCAACTATGGCTACACCTTC.

The chain combines TRBV12-3 or TRBV12-4 with TRBJ1-1; 7 nucleotides align to TRBD1. The CDR3 covers 13 residues. V lost 6 bases and J lost 3; bases outside the gene matches: 4. DNA for the CDR3: TGTGCCAGCAGCCGGACAGGCTACACTGAAGCTTTCTTT. It codes for CASSRTGYTEAFF.

The chain couples TRBV20-1 to TRBJ1-5, with 11 bases lining up with TRBD1. Germline loops: CDR1 DFQATT, CDR2 SNEGSKA (reference sequence). The CDR3 spans 16 residues. Trimming cost V 3 bases and J 3 bases; bases outside gene matches: 7. The CDR3 DNA reads as TGCAGTGCTAGTCCTAGGACAGGGGGCCTCAATCAGCCCCAGCATTTT. Amino acids: CSASPRTGGLNQPQHF.

The chain combines TRBV9 with TRBJ2-1; TRBD2 matches at 8 bases. J lost 9 bases, V lost 3 bases, and 14 bases had no gene match. The CDR3 length is 16 residues. Per the germline V gene, CDR1 is SGDLS and CDR2 is YYNGEE. The CDR3 DNA follows: TGTGCCAGCAGCGAACCCAGCGGGGGAGGGCGGGGTGAGCAGTTCTTC. Amino acid sequence: CASSEPSGGGRGEQFF.

The chain couples TRBV15 to TRBJ1-1; D is possibly TRBD1 (5 bases). The CDR3 length is 17 residues. Germline V gives CDR1 LNHNV, CDR2 YYDKDF (reference sequence). Deletions cut 0 bases from V and 4 bases from J, with 18 bases between. The CDR3 nucleotides are TGTGCCACCAGCAGAGATCAGGAGGCGGGGCTGAGCACTGAAGCTTTCTTT. As protein: CATSRDQEAGLSTEAFF.

The rearrangement links TRBV25-1 to TRBJ2-1, with 12 bases lining up with TRBD2. The CDR3 covers 18 residues. With 3 bases clipped from V and 1 base from J, the junction kept 7 bases outside the gene matches. Per germline, CDR1 MGHDK and CDR2 SYGVNS. Here the CDR3 DNA reads TGTGCCAGCAGTGACATAGGACTAGCGGGGACTTCCTACAATGAGCAGTTCTTC. Translated: CASSDIGLAGTSYNEQFF.

The V call is TRBV25-1, the J call TRBJ2-5; no definite D call. V was cut by 1 base and J by 5 bases, with 11 bases left in between. The length of the CDR3 is 14 residues. From germline, CDR1 is MGHDK and CDR2 SYGVNS. This CDR3 reads CASSEFGDDETQYF. CDR3 nucleotides: TGTGCCAGCAGTGAATTCGGAGACGACGAGACCCAGTACTTC.

DNA of the CDR3: TGCAGTGCTAGTCCAAGGAGGACTGAAGCTTTCTTT. This translates into CSASPRRTEAFF. The chain combines TRBV20-1 with TRBJ1-1; D unclear. V was trimmed by 3 bases and J by 5 bases, leaving 10 bases between them. CDR1 DFQATT and CDR2 SNEGSKA come from the germline V gene (reference sequence). The CDR3 sequence is 12 residues long.

The chain's CDR3 is CASSPQRGETQYF. As DNA, the CDR3 is TGCGCCAGCAGCCCCCAACGCGGAGAGACCCAGTACTTC. J is TRBJ2-5 and V is TRBV4-3; D is unclear. Germline loops: CDR1 LGHNA, CDR2 YSLEER. The CDR3 is 13 residues long. V was pared by 4 bases and J by 4 bases, with 10 bases between.

The DNA for the CDR3 is TGTGCCAGCACCTTAAGGCCGAGGGCCTACGAGCAGTACGTC. This sequence encodes CASTLRPRAYEQYV. The V gene is TRBV3-1 (or the pseudogene TRBV3-2), the J gene TRBJ2-7, with D perhaps TRBD2 (5 bases). This CDR3 is 14 amino acids long. Trimming took off 7 bases at V and 2 bases at J, with 15 bases between the two ends. Germline loops: CDR1 LGHDT, CDR2 YNNKEL (reference sequence).

V gene TRBV7-7 combines with J gene TRBJ2-5; 15 nucleotides match TRBD2. The CDR3 covers 15 residues. The germline CDR1 and CDR2 sequences are SSHAT and FNYEAQ (reference sequence). The trim removed 6 bases at V and 5 bases at J, leaving 4 bases unmatched. In nucleotides, the CDR3 is TGTGCCAGCAGTATTGGACTAGCGGGGGGGGAGACCCAGTACTTC. Its translation: CASSIGLAGGETQYF.

The J gene is TRBJ2-2, the V gene TRBV11-3; D perhaps matches TRBD2 (6 bases). The CDR3 consists of 16 residues. CDR1 and CDR2 (germline): SGHNT, YENEEA. The germline V and J ends were trimmed by 4 bases and 0 bases, with 12 bases remaining between them. The CDR3 bases are TGTGCCAGCAGCTCCGGGGGAATTGCGAACACCGGGGAGCTGTTTTTT. As protein: CASSSGGIANTGELFF.

The chain links TRBV3-1 (or the pseudogene TRBV3-2) to TRBJ1-6; TRBD1 is a possible D gene (6 bases). With 1 base removed from V and 7 bases from J, the gap between germline ends came to 8 bases. Germline values: CDR1 LGHDT, CDR2 YNNKEL (reference sequence). The CDR3 is 14 residues long. CDR3 sequence reads: CASSQVDSNSPLHF. In DNA form, the CDR3 reads TGTGCCAGCAGCCAAGTGGACAGCAATTCACCCCTCCACTTT.

The rearrangement uses TRBV5-5 and TRBJ1-4; D uncertain. V was clipped by 2 bases and J by 3 bases, with 11 bases between them. The CDR3 sequence is 15 residues long. Germline CDR1 reads SGHKS; CDR2 reads YYEKEE (reference sequence). Written as DNA, the CDR3 is TGTGCCAGCAGCTTTCTGGGGAGTTCTAATGAAAAACTGTTTTTT. Encoded protein: CASSFLGSSNEKLFF. Together with reference TRBV5-5 and TRBJ1-4, the CDR3 gives the full variable domain: DAGVTQSPTHLIKTRGQQVTLRCSPISGHKSVSWYQQVLGQGPQFIFQYYEKEERGRGNFPDRFSARQFPNYSSELNVNALLLGDSALYLCASSFLGSSNEKLFFGSGTQLSVL.